This T cell receptor (beta chain) came from a study of blood T cell repertoires in COVID-19. The V and J ends lost 3 bases and 2 bases respectively, with 14 bases between them. Germline V gene lookup returns CDR1 MNHNY and CDR2 SVGAGI (reference sequence). The CDR3 is made up of 16 amino acids. The method was immunoSEQ multiplex PCR; TCRdb's version includes in-frame clones alone and lacks a portion of them. The sample lists a few hundred thousand clones, about 88% occurring once. This clone was observed a handful of times. The receptor comes from a man younger than 45 with active or convalescent COVID-19. This chain connects TRBV6-6 to TRBJ1-5; D call uncertain. The sample comprised peripheral blood. DNA of the CDR3: TGTGCCAGCAGTTATAGGGAGAGGGCTGGCAATCAGCCCCAGCATTTT. Residues: CASSYRERAGNQPQHF.